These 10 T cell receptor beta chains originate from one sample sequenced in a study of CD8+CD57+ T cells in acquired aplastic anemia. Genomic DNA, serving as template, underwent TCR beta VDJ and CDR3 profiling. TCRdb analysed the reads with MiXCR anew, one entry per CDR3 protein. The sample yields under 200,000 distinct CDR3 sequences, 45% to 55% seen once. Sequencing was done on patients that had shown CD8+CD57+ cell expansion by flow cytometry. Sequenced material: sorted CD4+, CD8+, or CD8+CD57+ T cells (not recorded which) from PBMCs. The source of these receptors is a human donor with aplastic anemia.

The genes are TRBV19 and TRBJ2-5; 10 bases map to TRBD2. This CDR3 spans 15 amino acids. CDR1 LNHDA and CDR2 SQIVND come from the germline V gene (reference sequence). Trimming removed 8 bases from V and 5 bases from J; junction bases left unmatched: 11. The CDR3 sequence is CASRAGGKGDETQYF. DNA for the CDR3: TGTGCCAGTCGAGCGGGAGGGAAGGGAGACGAGACCCAGTACTTC.

In DNA, the CDR3 is TGTGCCAGCAGCCAAGAAAAAGGTGACAATGAGCAGTTCTTC. It encodes CASSQEKGDNEQFF. The chain employs TRBV3-1 and TRBJ2-1; no clear D. Trimming cost V 0 bases and J 5 bases, with 8 bases left between them. The germline CDR1 and CDR2 sequences are LGHDT and YNNKEL (reference sequence). The CDR3 consists of 14 residues.

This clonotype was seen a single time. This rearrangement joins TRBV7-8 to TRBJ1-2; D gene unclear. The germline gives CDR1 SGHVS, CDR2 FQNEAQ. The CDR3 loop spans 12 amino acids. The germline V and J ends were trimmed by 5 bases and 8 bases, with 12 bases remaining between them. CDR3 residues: CASSPDAGGYTF. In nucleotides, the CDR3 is TGTGCCAGCAGCCCAGACGCGGGCGGCTACACCTTC.

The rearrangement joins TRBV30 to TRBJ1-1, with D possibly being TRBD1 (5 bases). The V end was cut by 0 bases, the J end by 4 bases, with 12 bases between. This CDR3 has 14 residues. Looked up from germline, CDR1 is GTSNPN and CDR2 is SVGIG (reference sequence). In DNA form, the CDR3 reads TGTGCCTGGAGTGTGGGGCAGGGAGGCACTGAAGCTTTCTTT. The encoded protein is CAWSVGQGGTEAFF.

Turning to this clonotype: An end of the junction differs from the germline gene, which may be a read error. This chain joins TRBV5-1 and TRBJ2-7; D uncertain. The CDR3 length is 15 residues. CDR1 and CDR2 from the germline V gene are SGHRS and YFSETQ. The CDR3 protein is CASSFQRASSDEQYF. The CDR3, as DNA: TGCGCCAGCAGCTTCCAGCGAGCCTCCTCCGACGAGCAGTACTTC.

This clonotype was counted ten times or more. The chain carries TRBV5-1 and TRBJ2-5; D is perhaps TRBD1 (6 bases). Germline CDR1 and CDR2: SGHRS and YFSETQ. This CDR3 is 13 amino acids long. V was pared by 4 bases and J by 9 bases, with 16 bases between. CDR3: CASSPGRYRAQYF. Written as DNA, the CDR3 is TGCGCCAGCAGCCCGGGACGGTACAGGGCCCAGTACTTC.

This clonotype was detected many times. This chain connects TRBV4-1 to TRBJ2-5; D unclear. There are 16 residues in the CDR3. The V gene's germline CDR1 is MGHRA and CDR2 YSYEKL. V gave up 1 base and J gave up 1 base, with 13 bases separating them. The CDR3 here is CASSQVSGRSQETQYF. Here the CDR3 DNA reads TGCGCCAGCAGCCAAGTATCTGGGCGGTCCCAAGAGACCCAGTACTTC.

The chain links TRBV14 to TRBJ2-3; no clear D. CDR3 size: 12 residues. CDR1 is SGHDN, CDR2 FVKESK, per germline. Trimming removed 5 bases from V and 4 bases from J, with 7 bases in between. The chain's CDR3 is CASSTRPDTQYF. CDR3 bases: TGTGCCAGCAGCACAAGGCCAGATACGCAGTATTTT. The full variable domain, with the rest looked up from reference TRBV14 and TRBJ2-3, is EAGVTQFPSHSVIEKGQTVTLRCDPISGHDNLYWYRRVMGKEIKFLLHFVKESKQDESGMPNNRFLAERTGGTYSTLKVQPAELEDSGVYFCASSTRPDTQYFGPGTRLTVL.

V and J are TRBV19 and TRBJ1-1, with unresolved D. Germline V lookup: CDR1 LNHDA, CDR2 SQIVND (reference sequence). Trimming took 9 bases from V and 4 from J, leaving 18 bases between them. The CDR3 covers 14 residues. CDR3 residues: CASSIPSESTEAFF. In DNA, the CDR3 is TGTGCCAGCTCTATCCCCTCAGAGAGCACTGAAGCTTTCTTT.

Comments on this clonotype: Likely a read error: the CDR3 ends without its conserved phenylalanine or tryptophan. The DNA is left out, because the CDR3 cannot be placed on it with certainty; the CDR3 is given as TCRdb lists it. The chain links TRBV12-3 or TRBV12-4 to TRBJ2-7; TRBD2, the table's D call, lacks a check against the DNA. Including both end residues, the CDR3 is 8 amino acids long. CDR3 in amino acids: CASSGLAG.